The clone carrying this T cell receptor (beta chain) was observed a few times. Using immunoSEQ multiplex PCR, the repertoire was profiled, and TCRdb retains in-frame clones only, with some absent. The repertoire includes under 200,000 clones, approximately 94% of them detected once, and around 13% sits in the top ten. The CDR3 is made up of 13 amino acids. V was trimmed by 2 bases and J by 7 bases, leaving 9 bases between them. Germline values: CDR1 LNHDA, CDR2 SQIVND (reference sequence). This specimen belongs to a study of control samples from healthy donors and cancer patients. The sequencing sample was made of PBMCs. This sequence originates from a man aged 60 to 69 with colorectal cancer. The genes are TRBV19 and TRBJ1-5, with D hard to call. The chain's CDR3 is CASSIPSQQPQHF. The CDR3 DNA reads TGTGCCAGTAGTATACCCTCCCAACAGCCCCAGCATTTT.